Shown below are 18 T cell receptor beta chains from a single sample sequenced in a study of blood T cell repertoires in COVID-19. Using immunoSEQ multiplex PCR, the repertoire was profiled, and TCRdb retains in-frame clones only, with some absent. Here the sample spans about 300,000 clones, approximately 90% being singletons. The sequencing input was PBMCs or T cells enriched from blood (not recorded which). These receptors were collected from a man under 40 who had recovered from COVID-19.

The CDR3 DNA follows: TGTGCCAGCAGCCCACAGTATGATGAGACCCAGTACTTC. Protein product: CASSPQYDETQYF. V gene TRBV3-1 (or the pseudogene TRBV3-2) combines with J gene TRBJ2-5; no clear D. The CDR3 length is 13 residues. From germline, CDR1 is LGHDT and CDR2 YNNKEL (reference sequence). V was clipped by 4 bases and J by 5 bases, with 11 bases between them.

V gene TRBV7-2 combines with J gene TRBJ2-7; D uncertain. This CDR3 is built from 13 residues. With 1 base removed from V and 3 bases from J, the gap between germline ends came to 7 bases. The V gene's germline CDR1 is SGHTA and CDR2 FQGNSA. DNA for the CDR3: TGTGCCAGCAGCTTAGACCTAAACTACGAGCAGTACTTC. This codes for CASSLDLNYEQYF.

The chain links TRBV3-1 (or the pseudogene TRBV3-2) to TRBJ2-7; maybe TRBD1 (6 bases). Trimming removed 1 base from V and 4 bases from J, with 17 bases in between. CDR1 and CDR2 from the germline V gene are LGHDT and YNNKEL (reference sequence). The CDR3 runs 16 residues. The CDR3 DNA reads TGTGCCAGCAGCCAAGGTCAGCCAGGACAGCAGTACGAGCAGTACTTC. This encodes CASSQGQPGQQYEQYF.

This clone has only a few counts. The V and J genes are TRBV5-4 and TRBJ1-5; 8 bases fit TRBD1. This CDR3 contains 17 residues. With 1 base clipped from V and 2 bases from J, the junction kept 8 bases outside the gene matches. Germline V CDR1 and CDR2: SGHNT, YYREEE (reference sequence). The CDR3 reads CASSLWQGAPGNQPQHF. CDR3 in DNA: TGTGCCAGCAGCTTGTGGCAGGGGGCGCCTGGCAATCAGCCCCAGCATTTT.

The rearrangement links TRBV7-6 to TRBJ2-3; 9 nucleotides align to TRBD2. Germline CDR1 reads SGHVS; CDR2 reads FNYEAQ. The trim removed 0 bases at V and 4 bases at J, leaving 5 bases unmatched. The CDR3 totals 16 residues. The CDR3 loop reads CASSLAGSGSADTQYF. The CDR3 nucleotides are TGTGCCAGCAGCTTAGCAGGTAGCGGGAGTGCAGATACGCAGTATTTT. The entire variable domain, with the rest obtained from reference TRBV7-6 and TRBJ2-3, is as follows: GAGVSQSPRYKVTKRGQDVALRCDPISGHVSLYWYRQALGQGPEFLTYFNYEAQQDKSGLPNDRFSAERPEGSISTLTIQRTEQRDSAMYRCASSLAGSGSADTQYFGPGTRLTVL.

The sample holds one count of this clone. The chain recombines TRBV27 with TRBJ2-7; weak D call: TRBD2 (7 bases). There are 14 residues in the CDR3. CDR1 and CDR2 (germline): MNHEY, SMNVEV (reference sequence). V lost 7 bases and J lost 6, with 19 bases in between. The CDR3 sequence: CASIGGGAFGEQYF. For the CDR3, the DNA is TGTGCCAGCATAGGGGGGGGCGCCTTCGGCGAGCAGTACTTC.

This rearrangement joins TRBV9 to TRBJ2-2; 8 bases are a match to TRBD1. The CDR3 covers 18 residues. CDR1 SGDLS and CDR2 YYNGEE come from the germline V gene. V was pared by 4 bases and J by 2 bases, with 13 bases of the junction left unmatched. The CDR3 nucleotides are TGTGCCAGCAGCTCAGGGGGCCCCGGGACGAGAAACACCGGGGAGCTGTTTTTT. Translating gives CASSSGGPGTRNTGELFF. The full variable domain, in which reference TRBV9 and TRBJ2-2 provide the parts outside the CDR3, is DSGVTQTPKHLITATGQRVTLRCSPRSGDLSVYWYQQSLDQGLQFLIQYYNGEERAKGNILERFSAQQFPDLHSELNLSSLELGDSALYFCASSSGGPGTRNTGELFFGEGSRLTVL.

This clone occurred once. The chain uses TRBV10-1 and TRBJ1-1; 7 bases agree with TRBD1. The length of the CDR3 is 14 residues. V dropped 6 bases and J dropped 6; count of bases not matched to a gene: 10. Germline V gene data show CDR1 as WNHNN and CDR2 as SYGVQD (reference sequence). The CDR3 coding sequence is TGCGCCAGCAGAGAGGCAGGGGGTAACGCTGAAGCTTTCTTT. Amino acids: CASREAGGNAEAFF.

The chain recombines TRBV2 with TRBJ1-1; tentative D call: TRBD1 (5 bases). The CDR3 is made up of 13 amino acids. The germline gives CDR1 SNHLY, CDR2 FYNNEI. The V end was cut by 3 bases, the J end by 4 bases, with 9 bases between. CDR3 in DNA: TGTGCCAGCAGTGACGGGCAGGGCACTGAAGCTTTCTTT. Translated: CASSDGQGTEAFF.

This sequence joins TRBV30 and TRBJ1-2; D is perhaps TRBD1 (6 bases). With 1 base removed from V and 2 bases from J, the gap between germline ends came to 8 bases. Germline CDR1 reads GTSNPN; CDR2 reads SVGIG (reference sequence). The CDR3 is 13 amino acids. This CDR3 reads CAWSEDSNYGYTF. The CDR3 DNA sequence: TGTGCCTGGAGTGAGGACAGCAACTATGGCTACACCTTC.

The gene calls are TRBV12-3 or TRBV12-4 and TRBJ2-7; 7 positions agree with TRBD1. This CDR3 spans 13 amino acids. V gave up 4 bases and J gave up 6 bases; unmatched junction bases: 6. For the CDR3, the DNA is TGTGCCAGCAGTTCCGGACAGGTCGTCGAGCAGTACTTC. This gives the protein CASSSGQVVEQYF.

J is TRBJ1-2 and V is TRBV28; D is possibly TRBD1 (6 bases). The CDR3 runs to 15 residues. Trimming removed 3 bases from V and 2 bases from J, with 13 bases in between. From germline, CDR1 is MDHEN and CDR2 SYDVKM. The CDR3 DNA sequence: TGTGCCAGCAGTTTCGCAGGGGCGGTAAACTATGGCTACACCTTC. Encoded protein: CASSFAGAVNYGYTF.

V is TRBV5-1 and J is TRBJ2-5, with 7 bases that match TRBD2. Losses at the gene ends were 5 bases for V and 5 bases for J; bases not matched to a gene: 9. Germline V CDR1 and CDR2: SGHRS, YFSETQ. This CDR3 contains 14 residues. The CDR3 here is CASSSLNGGETQYF. CDR3 coding DNA: TGCGCCAGCAGTTCCCTAAACGGGGGGGAGACCCAGTACTTC. The full variable domain, rest sourced from reference TRBV5-1 and TRBJ2-5, is KAGVTQTPRYLIKTRGQQVTLSCSPISGHRSVSWYQQTPGQGLQFLFEYFSETQRNKGNFPGRFSGRQFSNSRSEMNVSTLELGDSALYLCASSSLNGGETQYFGPGTRLLVL.

V and J are TRBV6-2 or TRBV6-3 and TRBJ1-5, with TRBD1 matching over 8 bases. The V gene's germline CDR1 is MNHEY and CDR2 SVGEGT. The CDR3 has 17 amino acids. V lost 6 bases to trimming and J lost 1 base; unmatched junction nucleotides: 11. The CDR3 coding sequence is TGTGCCAGCAGCCGGACAGGGAAGGGTAGGAGCAATCAGCCCCAGCATTTT. Amino acids: CASSRTGKGRSNQPQHF.

The chain recombines TRBV7-8 with TRBJ2-2, with unresolved D. Germline lookup yields CDR1 SGHVS and CDR2 FQNEAQ. Trimming pared 5 bases from V and 3 bases from J, leaving 10 bases between. This CDR3 spans 14 amino acids. The chain's CDR3 is CASSHGSDTGELFF. In nucleotides, the CDR3 is TGTGCCAGCAGCCACGGGTCGGACACCGGGGAGCTGTTTTTT.

The chain has TRBV6-6 and TRBJ2-3; TRBD2 aligns across 7 bases. In germline, CDR1 is MNHNY, CDR2 SVGAGI (reference sequence). This CDR3 region has 15 residues. J was trimmed by 7 bases and V by 0 bases; bases with no gene match: 7. The CDR3 sequence is CASSYSSGVFYTQYF. The CDR3 coding sequence is TGTGCCAGCAGTTACTCGAGCGGGGTCTTTTATACGCAGTATTTT.

The gene calls are TRBV4-1 and TRBJ1-5; D is undetermined. Germline V gives CDR1 MGHRA, CDR2 YSYEKL. V lost 1 base and J 6 bases, leaving 10 bases between the germline ends. The CDR3 totals 14 residues. CDR3 coding DNA: TGCGCCAGCAGCCAAGTGTCAGTTTCTCAGCCCCAGCATTTT. Encoded protein: CASSQVSVSQPQHF.

The rearrangement uses TRBV18 and TRBJ1-2; D unclear. Trimming removed 3 bases from V and 6 bases from J, with 17 bases in between. The V gene's germline CDR1 is KGHSH and CDR2 LQKENI. This CDR3 region has 15 residues. In nucleotides, the CDR3 is TGTGCCAGCTCACCCAGATTGGAGGGTTGGGATGGCTACACCTTC. It encodes CASSPRLEGWDGYTF.